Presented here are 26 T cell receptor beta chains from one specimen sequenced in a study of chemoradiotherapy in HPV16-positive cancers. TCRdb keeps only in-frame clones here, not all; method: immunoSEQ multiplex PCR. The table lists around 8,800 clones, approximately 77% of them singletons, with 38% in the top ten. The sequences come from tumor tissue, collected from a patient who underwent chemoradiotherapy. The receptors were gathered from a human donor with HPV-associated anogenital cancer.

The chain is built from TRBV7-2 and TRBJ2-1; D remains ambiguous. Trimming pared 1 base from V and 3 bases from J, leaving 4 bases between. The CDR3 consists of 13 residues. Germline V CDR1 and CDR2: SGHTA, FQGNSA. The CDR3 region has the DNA TGTGCCAGCAGCTTAGGCAGCTACAATGAGCAGTTCTTC. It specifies CASSLGSYNEQFF.

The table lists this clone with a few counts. The CDR3 coding sequence is TGTGCTAGTGGTTTGCCCAGCGGGGGGTTCCAAGAGACCCAGTACTTC. Amino acid sequence: CASGLPSGGFQETQYF. The chain links TRBV12-5 to TRBJ2-5; 9 bases align to TRBD2. From germline, CDR1 is LGHNT and CDR2 FRNRAP. The CDR3 totals 16 residues. V shed 2 bases, J shed 1 base, and the junction held 5 bases outside the gene matches.

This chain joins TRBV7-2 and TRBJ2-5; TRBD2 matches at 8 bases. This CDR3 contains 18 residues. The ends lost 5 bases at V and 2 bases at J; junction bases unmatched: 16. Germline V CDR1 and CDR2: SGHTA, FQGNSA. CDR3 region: CASSQPTGLAGLQETQYF. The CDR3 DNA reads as TGTGCCAGCAGCCAACCCACTGGACTAGCCGGGTTACAAGAGACCCAGTACTTC.

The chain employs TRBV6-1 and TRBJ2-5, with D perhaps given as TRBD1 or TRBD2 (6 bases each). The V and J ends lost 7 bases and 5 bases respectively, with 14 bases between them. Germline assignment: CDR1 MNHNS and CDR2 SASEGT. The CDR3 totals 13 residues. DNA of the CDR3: TGTGCCAGCACCGAACGGGGGCGGGAGACCCAGTACTTC. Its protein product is CASTERGRETQYF.

The CDR3 sequence is CASSLPLEGGTGPYNEQFF. CDR3 DNA: TGTGCCAGCAGCTTACCCCTTGAAGGTGGGACAGGGCCCTACAATGAGCAGTTCTTC. The chain employs TRBV7-3 and TRBJ2-1; 9 positions agree with TRBD1. This CDR3 comprises 19 residues. V gave up 2 bases and J gave up 2 bases; unmatched junction bases: 13. Germline values: CDR1 SGHTA, CDR2 FQGTGA.

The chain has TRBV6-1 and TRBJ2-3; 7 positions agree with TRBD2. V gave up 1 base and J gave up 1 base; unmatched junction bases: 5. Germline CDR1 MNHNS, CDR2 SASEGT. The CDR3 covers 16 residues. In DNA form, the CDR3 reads TGTGCCAGCAGTGAAGAGTCAGGGAGGGGCACAGATACGCAGTATTTT. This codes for CASSEESGRGTDTQYF.

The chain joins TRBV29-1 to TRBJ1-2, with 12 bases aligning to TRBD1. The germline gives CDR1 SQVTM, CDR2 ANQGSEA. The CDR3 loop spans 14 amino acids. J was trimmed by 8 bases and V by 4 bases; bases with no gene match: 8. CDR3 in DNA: TGCAGCGTTGGCCGGGACAGGGGGCGCGAAGGCTACACCTTC. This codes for CSVGRDRGREGYTF.

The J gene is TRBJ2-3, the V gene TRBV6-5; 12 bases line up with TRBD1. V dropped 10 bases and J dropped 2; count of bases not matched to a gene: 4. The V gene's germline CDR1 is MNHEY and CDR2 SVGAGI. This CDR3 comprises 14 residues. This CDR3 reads CATRDRGLTDTQYF. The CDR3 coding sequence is TGTGCCACGAGGGACAGGGGGCTCACAGATACGCAGTATTTT.

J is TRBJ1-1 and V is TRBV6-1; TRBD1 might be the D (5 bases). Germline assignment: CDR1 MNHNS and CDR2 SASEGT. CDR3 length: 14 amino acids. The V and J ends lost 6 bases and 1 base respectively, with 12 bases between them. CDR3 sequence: CASRRDRQNTEAFF. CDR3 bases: TGTGCCAGCAGGAGGGACCGGCAGAACACTGAAGCTTTCTTT.

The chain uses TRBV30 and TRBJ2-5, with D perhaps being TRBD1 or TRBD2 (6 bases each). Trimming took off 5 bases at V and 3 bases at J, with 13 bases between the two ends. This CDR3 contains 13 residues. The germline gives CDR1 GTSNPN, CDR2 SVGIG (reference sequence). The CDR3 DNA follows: TGTGCCTGGTCTCGGGGGCGCGAAGAGACCCAGTACTTC. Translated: CAWSRGREETQYF.

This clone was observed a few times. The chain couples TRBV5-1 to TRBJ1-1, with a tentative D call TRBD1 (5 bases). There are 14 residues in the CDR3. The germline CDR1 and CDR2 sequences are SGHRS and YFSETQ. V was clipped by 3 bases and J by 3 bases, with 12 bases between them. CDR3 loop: CASSWSGADTEAFF. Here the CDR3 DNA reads TGCGCCAGCAGCTGGTCCGGGGCGGACACTGAAGCTTTCTTT.

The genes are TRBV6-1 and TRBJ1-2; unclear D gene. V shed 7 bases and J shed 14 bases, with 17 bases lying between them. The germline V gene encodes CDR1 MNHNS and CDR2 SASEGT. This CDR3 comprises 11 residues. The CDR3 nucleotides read TGTGCCAGCATAACCCGCCTGACGCAAACCTTC. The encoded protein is CASITRLTQTF.

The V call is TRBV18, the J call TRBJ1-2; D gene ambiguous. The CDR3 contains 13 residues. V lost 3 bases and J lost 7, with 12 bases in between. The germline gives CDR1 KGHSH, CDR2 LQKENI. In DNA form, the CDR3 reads TGTGCCAGCTCACCCCAGGATAGCTCTGGCTACACCTTC. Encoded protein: CASSPQDSSGYTF.

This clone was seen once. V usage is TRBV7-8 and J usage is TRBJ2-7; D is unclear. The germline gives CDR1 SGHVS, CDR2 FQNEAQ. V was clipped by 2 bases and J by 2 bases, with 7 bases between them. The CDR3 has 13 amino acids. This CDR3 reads CASSLLGTYEQYF. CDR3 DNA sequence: TGTGCCAGCAGCTTATTGGGTACCTACGAGCAGTACTTC.

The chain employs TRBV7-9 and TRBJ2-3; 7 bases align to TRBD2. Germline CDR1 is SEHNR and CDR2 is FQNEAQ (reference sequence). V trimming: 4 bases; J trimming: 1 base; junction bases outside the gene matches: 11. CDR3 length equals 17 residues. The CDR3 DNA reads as TGTGCCAGCAGCTCAGCTCGGGGAGGGAGAGGCACAGATACGCAGTATTTT. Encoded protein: CASSSARGGRGTDTQYF. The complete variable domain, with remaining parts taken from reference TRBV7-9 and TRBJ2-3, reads DTGVSQNPRHKITKRGQNVTFRCDPISEHNRLYWYRQTLGQGPEFLTYFQNEAQLEKSRLLSDRFSAERPKGSFSTLEIQRTEQGDSAMYLCASSSARGGRGTDTQYFGPGTRLTVL.

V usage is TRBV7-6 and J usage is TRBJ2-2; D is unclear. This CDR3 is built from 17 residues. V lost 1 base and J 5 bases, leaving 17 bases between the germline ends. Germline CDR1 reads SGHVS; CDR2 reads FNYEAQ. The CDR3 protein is CASSLDAGRTATGELFF. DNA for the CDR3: TGTGCCAGCAGCTTAGATGCAGGACGTACGGCGACCGGGGAGCTGTTTTTT.

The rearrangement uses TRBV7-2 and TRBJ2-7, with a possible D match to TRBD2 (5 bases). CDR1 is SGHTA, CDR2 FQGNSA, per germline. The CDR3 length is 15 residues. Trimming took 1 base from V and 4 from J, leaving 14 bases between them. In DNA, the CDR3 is TGTGCCAGCAGCTTAGGGACGGGGATAAGGTACGAGCAGTACTTC. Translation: CASSLGTGIRYEQYF.

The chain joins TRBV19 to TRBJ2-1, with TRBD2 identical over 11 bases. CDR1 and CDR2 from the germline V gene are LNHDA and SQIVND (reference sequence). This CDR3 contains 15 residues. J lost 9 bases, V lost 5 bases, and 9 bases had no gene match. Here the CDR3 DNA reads TGTGCCAGTAGTCCTCGGGTAGCGGGAGGGGCTGAGCAGTTCTTC. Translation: CASSPRVAGGAEQFF.

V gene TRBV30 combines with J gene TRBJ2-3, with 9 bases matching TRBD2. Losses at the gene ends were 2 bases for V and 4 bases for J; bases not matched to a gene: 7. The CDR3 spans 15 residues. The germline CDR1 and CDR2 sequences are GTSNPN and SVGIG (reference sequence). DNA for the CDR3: TGTGCCTGGAGTAATAGCGGGAGAATACCAGATACGCAGTATTTT. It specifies CAWSNSGRIPDTQYF.

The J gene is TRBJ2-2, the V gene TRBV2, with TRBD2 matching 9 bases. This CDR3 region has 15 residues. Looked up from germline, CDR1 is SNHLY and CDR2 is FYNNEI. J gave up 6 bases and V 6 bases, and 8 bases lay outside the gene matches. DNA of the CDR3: TGTGCCAGCAGGGGTCTAGCGGGGAAAGCCGGGGAGCTGTTTTTT. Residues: CASRGLAGKAGELFF.

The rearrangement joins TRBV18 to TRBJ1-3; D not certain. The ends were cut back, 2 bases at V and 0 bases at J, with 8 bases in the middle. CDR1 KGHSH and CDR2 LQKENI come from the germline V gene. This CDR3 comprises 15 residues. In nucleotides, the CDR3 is TGTGCCAGCTCACCAGACGCTGTCTCTGGAAACACCATATATTTT. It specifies CASSPDAVSGNTIYF.

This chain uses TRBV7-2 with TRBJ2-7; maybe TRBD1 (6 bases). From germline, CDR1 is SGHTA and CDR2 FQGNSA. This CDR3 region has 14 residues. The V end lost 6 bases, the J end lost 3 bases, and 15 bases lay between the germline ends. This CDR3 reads CASSSKAGDYEQYF. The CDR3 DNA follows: TGTGCCAGCAGTTCTAAAGCAGGGGACTACGAGCAGTACTTC.

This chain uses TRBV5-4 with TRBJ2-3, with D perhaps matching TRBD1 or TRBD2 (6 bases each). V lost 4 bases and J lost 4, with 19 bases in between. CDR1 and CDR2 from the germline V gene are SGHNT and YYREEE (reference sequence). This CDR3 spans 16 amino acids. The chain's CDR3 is CASSLRSRGAADTQYF. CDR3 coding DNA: TGTGCCAGCAGCCTTCGATCGAGGGGGGCAGCAGATACGCAGTATTTT.

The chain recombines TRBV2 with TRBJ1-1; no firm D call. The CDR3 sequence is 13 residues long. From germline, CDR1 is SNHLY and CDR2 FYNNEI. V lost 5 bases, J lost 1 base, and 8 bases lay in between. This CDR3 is CASSTRWNTEAFF. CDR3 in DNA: TGTGCCAGCAGTACCCGATGGAACACTGAAGCTTTCTTT.

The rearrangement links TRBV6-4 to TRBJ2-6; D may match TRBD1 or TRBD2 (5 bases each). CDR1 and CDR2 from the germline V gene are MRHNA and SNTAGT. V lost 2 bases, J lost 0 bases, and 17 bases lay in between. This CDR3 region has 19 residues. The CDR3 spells CASSDRDGQGPSGANVLTF. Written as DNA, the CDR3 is TGTGCCAGCAGTGACAGAGATGGGCAGGGACCCTCTGGGGCCAACGTCCTGACTTTC.

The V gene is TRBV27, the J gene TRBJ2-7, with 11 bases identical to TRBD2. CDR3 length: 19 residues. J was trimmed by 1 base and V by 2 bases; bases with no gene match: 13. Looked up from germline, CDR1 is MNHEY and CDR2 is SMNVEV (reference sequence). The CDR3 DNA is TGTGCCAGCAGTTTAAAGACCCGGGGGCTAGCGGGAGGATCCTACGAGCAGTACTTC. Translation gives CASSLKTRGLAGGSYEQYF.